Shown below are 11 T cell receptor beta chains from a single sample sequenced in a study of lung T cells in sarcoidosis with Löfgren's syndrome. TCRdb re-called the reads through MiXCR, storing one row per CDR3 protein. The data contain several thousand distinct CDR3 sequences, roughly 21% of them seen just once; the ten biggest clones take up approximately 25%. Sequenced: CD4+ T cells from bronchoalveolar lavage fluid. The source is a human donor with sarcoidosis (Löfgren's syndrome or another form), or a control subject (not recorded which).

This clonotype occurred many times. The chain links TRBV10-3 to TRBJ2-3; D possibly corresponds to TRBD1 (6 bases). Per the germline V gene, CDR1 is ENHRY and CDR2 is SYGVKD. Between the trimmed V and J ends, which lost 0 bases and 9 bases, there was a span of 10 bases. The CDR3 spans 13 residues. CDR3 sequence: CAISESDRLTQYF. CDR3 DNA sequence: TGTGCCATCAGTGAGTCGGACAGATTAACGCAGTATTTT.

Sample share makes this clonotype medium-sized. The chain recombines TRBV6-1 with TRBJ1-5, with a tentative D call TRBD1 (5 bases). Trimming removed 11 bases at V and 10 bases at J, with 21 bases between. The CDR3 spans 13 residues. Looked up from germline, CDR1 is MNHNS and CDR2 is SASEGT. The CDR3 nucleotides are TGTGCCGCGACCACCGGGACGTTCAAACCCCAGCATTTT. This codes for CAATTGTFKPQHF.

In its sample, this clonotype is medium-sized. This chain's CDR3 is CASGDGSYEQYF. The CDR3 bases are TGTGCCAGTGGGGACGGCTCCTACGAGCAGTACTTC. The V call is TRBV19, the J call TRBJ2-7; D is perhaps TRBD1 or TRBD2 (5 bases each). The V gene's germline CDR1 is LNHDA and CDR2 SQIVND (reference sequence). CDR3 size: 12 residues. V shed 8 bases and J shed 0 bases, with 8 bases lying between them. The whole variable domain, filled in from reference TRBV19 and TRBJ2-7, reads DGGITQSPKYLFRKEGQNVTLSCEQNLNHDAMYWYRQDPGQGLRLIYYSQIVNDFQKGDIAEGYSVSREKKESFPLTVTSAQKNPTAFYLCASGDGSYEQYFGPGTRLTVT.

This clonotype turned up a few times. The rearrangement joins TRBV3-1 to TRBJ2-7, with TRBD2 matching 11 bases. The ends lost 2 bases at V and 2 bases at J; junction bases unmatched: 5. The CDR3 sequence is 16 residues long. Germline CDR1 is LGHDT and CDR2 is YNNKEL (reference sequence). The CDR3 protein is CASSQTTSGVAYEQYF. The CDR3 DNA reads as TGTGCCAGCAGCCAAACGACTAGCGGGGTCGCCTACGAGCAGTACTTC.

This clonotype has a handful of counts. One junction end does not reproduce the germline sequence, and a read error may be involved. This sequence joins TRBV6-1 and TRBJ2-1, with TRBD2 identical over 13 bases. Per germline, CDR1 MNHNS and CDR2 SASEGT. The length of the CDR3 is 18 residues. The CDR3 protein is CASTGLAGVDTSNNEQFF. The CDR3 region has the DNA TGTGCCAGCACCGGACTAGCGGGGGTCGATACCTCCAACAATGAGCAGTTCTTC.

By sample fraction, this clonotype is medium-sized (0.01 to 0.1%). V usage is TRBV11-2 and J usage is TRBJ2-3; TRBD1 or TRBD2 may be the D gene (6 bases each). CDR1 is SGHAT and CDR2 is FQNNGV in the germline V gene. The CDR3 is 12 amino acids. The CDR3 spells CVGGSPTDTQYF. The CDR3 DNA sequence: TGTGTGGGGGGCAGCCCCACAGATACGCAGTATTTT.

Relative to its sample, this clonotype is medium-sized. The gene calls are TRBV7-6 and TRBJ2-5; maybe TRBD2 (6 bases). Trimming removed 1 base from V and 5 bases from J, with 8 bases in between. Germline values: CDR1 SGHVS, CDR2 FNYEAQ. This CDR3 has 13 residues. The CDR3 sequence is CASSLGGRETQYF. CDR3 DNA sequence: TGTGCCAGCAGCTTAGGAGGGAGGGAGACCCAGTACTTC.

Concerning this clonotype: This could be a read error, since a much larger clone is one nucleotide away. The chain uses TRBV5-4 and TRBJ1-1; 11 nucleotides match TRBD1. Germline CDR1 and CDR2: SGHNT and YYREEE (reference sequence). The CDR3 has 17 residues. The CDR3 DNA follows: TGTGCCAGCAGCTTAGGACAGGGGGCTGGTGTGAACACTGAAGCTCTCTTT. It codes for CASSLGQGAGVNTEALF. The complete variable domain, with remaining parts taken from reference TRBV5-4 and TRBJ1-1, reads ETGVTQSPTHLIKTRGQQVTLRCSSQSGHNTVSWYQQALGQGPQFIFQYYREEENGRGNFPPRFSGLQFPNYSSELNVNALELDDSALYLCASSLGQGAGVNTEALFGQGTRLTVV.

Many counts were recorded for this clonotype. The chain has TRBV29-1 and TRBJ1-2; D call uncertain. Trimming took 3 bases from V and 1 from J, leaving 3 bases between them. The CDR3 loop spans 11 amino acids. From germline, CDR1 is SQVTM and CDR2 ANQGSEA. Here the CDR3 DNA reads TGCAGCGTTGAGGATAACTATGGCTACACCTTC. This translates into CSVEDNYGYTF.

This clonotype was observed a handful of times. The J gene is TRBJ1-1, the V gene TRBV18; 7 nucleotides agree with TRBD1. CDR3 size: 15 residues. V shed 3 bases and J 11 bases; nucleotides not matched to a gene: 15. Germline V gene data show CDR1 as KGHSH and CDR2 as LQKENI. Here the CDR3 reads CASSPRTGASVSAFF. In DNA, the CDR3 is TGTGCCAGCTCACCTCGGACAGGAGCGTCTGTCTCTGCTTTCTTT.

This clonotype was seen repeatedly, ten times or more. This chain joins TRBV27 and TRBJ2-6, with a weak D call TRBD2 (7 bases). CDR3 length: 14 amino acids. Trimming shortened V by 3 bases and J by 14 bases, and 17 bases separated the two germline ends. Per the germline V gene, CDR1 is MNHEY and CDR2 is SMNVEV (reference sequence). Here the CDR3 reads CASSFRGAPLILTF. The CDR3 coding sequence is TGTGCCAGCAGTTTCCGGGGGGCCCCATTAATCCTGACTTTC.